A selection of T cell receptor beta chains follows, all from one sample in a study of tumor and adjacent non-tumor tissue in lung cancer. Using its own MiXCR run on the multiplex PCR reads, TCRdb lists one record per CDR3 protein. The repertoire holds more than 70,000 distinct CDR3 sequences, with about 66% as singletons. The source material was lung tumor tissue. The origin of the receptors is a man aged 65 to 79 with non-small cell lung cancer. The conserved cysteine and the conserved F or W are not part of the CDR3 here.

V	J	CDR3
TRBV14	TRBJ2-5	ASSQDSAATRETQY
TRBV29-1	TRBJ1-5	SVGDGNQPQH
TRBV29-1	TRBJ2-2	SVRIGRAGELF
TRBV11-2	TRBJ2-7	ASSLTCGQY
TRBV28	TRBJ2-3	ASSASTDTQY
TRBV11-2	TRBJ2-3	VSSPGLAGPLSTYTQY
TRBV28	TRBJ2-4	ASSLKTQDH
TRBV7-8	TRBJ2-7	TSSLRGPTYDQY
TRBV28	TRBJ1-1	ASRPPTGMNTEAF
TRBV29-1	TRBJ2-5	SVEDRRGNRETQY
TRBV23-1	TRBJ2-5	ASSRPPDRGQETQY
TRBV29-1	TRBJ2-2	SGRQGATGELF
TRBV20-1	TRBJ1-2	SAAPGQGYGYT
TRBV4-2	TRBJ2-7	TSSHDSGLTEQY
TRBV5-4	TRBJ2-7	TSNPTGAGSYEQY
TRBV4-1	TRBJ2-3	ASETGMGGTETQY
TRBV6-1	TRBJ1-2	ASCEEITNYGYT
TRBV6-5	TRBJ1-6	ASISYDSPLH
TRBV11-2	TRBJ2-5	ASYSRGQGKRQETQY
TRBV11-2	TRBJ2-6	VSNSRGGSSGANVLT
TRBV4-1	TRBJ2-4	ASSGLHGARTKNIHY
TRBV11-2	TRBJ2-3	ASSSGSCKGLRTIDTQY
TRBV7-8	TRBJ1-2	ASSLVSQGANSRLYGYT
TRBV11-2	TRBJ1-5	ASSSEGRGNQPQH